Following are 10 T cell receptor beta chains from one sample sequenced in a study of OX40 agonist ivuxolimab in advanced cancers. Measured with immunoSEQ multiplex PCR; TCRdb has only the in-frame clones, and not every one. The data contain about 100,000 clones, approximately 94% of them seen just once; the ten biggest clones take up less than 0.2%. Source: CD4+ or CD8+ T cells sorted from blood, taken in a trial of the OX40 agonist ivuxolimab. The receptors here all came from an adult with an advanced solid tumor such as melanoma, head and neck, liver or kidney cancer.

The chain is built from TRBV28 and TRBJ1-2; D uncertain. Trimming removed 2 bases from V and 6 bases from J, with 16 bases in between. From germline, CDR1 is MDHEN and CDR2 SYDVKM. This CDR3 is 15 amino acids long. The CDR3 loop reads CASSLISLMSNGYTF. The CDR3 nucleotides are TGTGCCAGCAGTTTAATCAGTTTAATGTCAAATGGCTACACCTTC.

This clone was seen a handful of times. The chain couples TRBV15 to TRBJ1-5; TRBD1 aligns across 10 bases. V gave up 8 bases and J gave up 5 bases; unmatched junction bases: 3. CDR1 and CDR2 (germline): LNHNV, YYDKDF (reference sequence). This CDR3 is 13 amino acids long. The CDR3 DNA sequence: TGTGCCACCGCGACAGGGGGCGATCAGCCCCAGCATTTT. It codes for CATATGGDQPQHF.

This chain uses TRBV7-2 with TRBJ2-4; D unclear. This CDR3 is built from 13 residues. The ends were cut back, 1 base at V and 4 bases at J, with 5 bases in the middle. Germline assignment: CDR1 SGHTA and CDR2 FQGNSA. CDR3 sequence reads: CASSLDPKNIQYF. The CDR3 nucleotides read TGTGCCAGCAGCTTAGATCCAAAAAACATTCAGTACTTC.

This clone was recorded only once. The chain is built from TRBV6-5 and TRBJ1-2; perhaps TRBD1 as D (6 bases). The V gene's germline CDR1 is MNHEY and CDR2 SVGAGI. CDR3 size: 12 residues. V was shortened by 8 bases and J by 4 bases, with 11 bases between the two germline ends. The CDR3 coding sequence is TGTGCCAGCCGGACAGTCCTCTATGGCTACACCTTC. This sequence encodes CASRTVLYGYTF.

The V and J genes are TRBV18 and TRBJ2-7; 14 bases are shared with TRBD2. Germline-derived CDR1 and CDR2 are KGHSH and LQKENI. V lost 3 bases to trimming and J lost 1 base; unmatched junction nucleotides: 11. The CDR3 is made up of 19 amino acids. CDR3 nucleotide sequence: TGTGCCAGCTCACCTTCCTGGGGACTAGCGGGAGAAAGGTCCTACGAGCAGTACTTC. Translating it yields CASSPSWGLAGERSYEQYF.

The chain employs TRBV7-2 and TRBJ2-7; TRBD1 agrees at 10 bases. J lost 1 base, V lost 3 bases, and 9 bases had no gene match. The CDR3 totals 17 residues. Germline V gives CDR1 SGHTA, CDR2 FQGNSA. Written as DNA, the CDR3 is TGTGCCAGCAGCTTTCGTATCCCGGGACAGGGGTCCTACGAGCAGTACTTC. Its protein is CASSFRIPGQGSYEQYF. The entire variable domain, with the rest obtained from reference TRBV7-2 and TRBJ2-7, is as follows: GAGVSQSPSNKVTEKGKDVELRCDPISGHTALYWYRQSLGQGLEFLIYFQGNSAPDKSGLPSDRFSAERTGGSVSTLTIQRTQQEDSAVYLCASSFRIPGQGSYEQYFGPGTRLTVT.

The chain couples TRBV7-9 to TRBJ1-3; D uncertain. V was clipped by 4 bases and J by 4 bases, with 8 bases between them. The germline V gene has CDR1 SEHNR and CDR2 FQNEAQ (reference sequence). This CDR3 has 13 residues. CDR3 region: CASSSDPGNTIYF. In DNA, the CDR3 is TGTGCCAGCAGCTCGGACCCCGGAAACACCATATATTTT.

Written as DNA, the CDR3 is TGTGCCAGCAGCTTAACCTCAGGGGTCCCCAACACAGATACGCAGTATTTT. As protein: CASSLTSGVPNTDTQYF. This chain joins TRBV11-1 and TRBJ2-3; perhaps TRBD1 as D (6 bases). Deletions cut 2 bases from V and 2 bases from J, with 17 bases between. Germline CDR1 reads SGHAT; CDR2 reads FQDESV (reference sequence). There are 17 residues in the CDR3.

CDR3: CASSLVSETQYF. The CDR3 DNA follows: TGTGCCAGCAGCTTAGTAAGCGAGACCCAGTACTTC. V and J are TRBV7-9 and TRBJ2-5; D uncertain. Trimming removed 1 base at V and 5 bases at J, with 5 bases between. CDR1 is SEHNR and CDR2 is FQNEAQ in the germline V gene (reference sequence). This CDR3 region has 12 residues.

The rearrangement uses TRBV7-2 and TRBJ2-7, with a weak D call TRBD2 (6 bases). V lost 3 bases to trimming and J lost 3 bases, with 9 bases between them. Looked up from germline, CDR1 is SGHTA and CDR2 is FQGNSA. CDR3 length: 13 amino acids. This CDR3 is CASSFSGLYEQYF. CDR3 DNA sequence: TGTGCCAGCAGCTTTAGCGGACTCTACGAGCAGTACTTC.